The 10 T cell receptor beta chains below all came from one sample that was sequenced in a study of cytomegalovirus exposure and HLA in healthy donors. Primers included in the PCR were 60 Vbeta and 13 Jbeta primers. Sequenced by immunoSEQ multiplex PCR; TCRdb stores in-frame clones only, minus some. The sample has 120,000 to 150,000 clones. The material sequenced was PBMCs. These receptors originate from a woman in her fifties or sixties in good health and CMV-seronegative.

This sequence joins TRBV11-1 and TRBJ1-1, with a tentative D call TRBD1 (6 bases). The CDR3 has 14 amino acids. The V end was cut by 0 bases, the J end by 5 bases, with 10 bases between. Per germline, CDR1 SGHAT and CDR2 FQDESV (reference sequence). The CDR3 here is CASSLATGRTEAFF. CDR3 nucleotides: TGTGCCAGCAGCTTAGCCACAGGGCGAACTGAAGCTTTCTTT. The variable domain in full, completed from reference TRBV11-1 and TRBJ1-1, reads EAEVAQSPRYKITEKSQAVAFWCDPISGHATLYWYRQILGQGPELLVQFQDESVVDDSQLPKDRFSAERLKGVDSTLKIQPAELGDSAMYLCASSLATGRTEAFFGQGTRLTVV.

J is TRBJ2-5 and V is TRBV9; D may be TRBD1 (6 bases). Between the trimmed V and J ends, which lost 4 bases and 5 bases, there was a span of 12 bases. CDR3 length: 13 residues. The germline CDR1 and CDR2 sequences are SGDLS and YYNGEE. The CDR3 DNA reads TGTGCCAGCAGCCCCCAGGGGTGGGAGACCCAGTACTTC. It encodes CASSPQGWETQYF.

V gene TRBV7-6 combines with J gene TRBJ1-1; TRBD1 might be the D (6 bases). V shed 1 base and J shed 0 bases, with 12 bases lying between them. There are 16 residues in the CDR3. CDR1 SGHVS and CDR2 FNYEAQ come from the germline V gene. As DNA, the CDR3 is TGTGCCAGCAGCTTAGAAGGCAGGGGCATGAACACTGAAGCTTTCTTT. Amino acid sequence: CASSLEGRGMNTEAFF.

V gene TRBV5-1 combines with J gene TRBJ1-6, with D perhaps TRBD1 (6 bases). Germline CDR1 reads SGHRS; CDR2 reads YFSETQ. The CDR3 extends over 15 amino acids. The V gene lost 2 bases and the J gene lost 7 bases, with 13 bases spanning the gap. The CDR3 protein is CASSLQGNLNSPLHF. CDR3 nucleotides: TGCGCCAGCAGCTTACAGGGTAATCTAAATTCACCCCTCCACTTT.

The chain has TRBV6-5 and TRBJ2-1, with D maybe TRBD2 (6 bases). Looked up from germline, CDR1 is MNHEY and CDR2 is SVGAGI. The CDR3 is 13 amino acids. The V end was cut by 2 bases, the J end by 8 bases, with 10 bases between. The CDR3 region is CASSYPGTYEQFF. In DNA form, the CDR3 reads TGTGCCAGCAGTTACCCCGGGACTTATGAGCAGTTCTTC.

The rearrangement links TRBV6-4 to TRBJ2-2; TRBD2 matches 9 bases. Germline assignment: CDR1 MRHNA and CDR2 SNTAGT. J was trimmed by 1 base and V by 3 bases; bases with no gene match: 0. The CDR3 is made up of 15 amino acids. In DNA, the CDR3 is TGTGCCAGCAGTGAACTAGCGGGGAACACCGGGGAGCTGTTTTTT. Translation gives CASSELAGNTGELFF.

The V gene is TRBV7-7, the J gene TRBJ2-2; 14 bases line up with TRBD2. The CDR3 runs 17 residues. V was clipped by 5 bases and J by 5 bases; unmatched bases: 7. CDR1 and CDR2 (germline): SSHAT, FNYEAQ (reference sequence). Here the CDR3 DNA reads TGTGCCAGCAGCCTCGGGACTAGCGGGAGTCGGACCGGGGAGCTGTTTTTT. It is translated as CASSLGTSGSRTGELFF.

The V gene is TRBV5-6, the J gene TRBJ2-1, with 7 bases that match TRBD2. V shed 2 bases and J 8 bases; nucleotides not matched to a gene: 4. Germline V gene data show CDR1 as SGHDT and CDR2 as YYEEEE. The CDR3 totals 13 residues. In DNA, the CDR3 is TGTGCCAGCAGCTTATTAGCGGGTCATGAGCAGTTCTTC. Its translation is CASSLLAGHEQFF.

The chain combines TRBV27 with TRBJ2-7, with TRBD2 identical over 14 bases. CDR1 is MNHEY, CDR2 SMNVEV, per germline (reference sequence). The V and J ends lost 6 bases and 5 bases, in that order; junction bases with no gene match: 9. The CDR3 has 16 amino acids. The CDR3 DNA follows: TGTGCCAGCAGGCGCGCCGGGACTAGCGGGAGCAACGAGCAGTACTTC. Its translation: CASRRAGTSGSNEQYF.

V is TRBV4-1 and J is TRBJ2-5; weak D call: TRBD2 (7 bases). Germline assignment: CDR1 MGHRA and CDR2 YSYEKL. V gave up 1 base and J gave up 6 bases, with 15 bases separating them. The CDR3 runs 15 residues. CDR3 residues: CASSQVGRGLKTQYF. The DNA of the CDR3 is TGCGCCAGCAGCCAAGTTGGGCGGGGGCTGAAGACCCAGTACTTC.